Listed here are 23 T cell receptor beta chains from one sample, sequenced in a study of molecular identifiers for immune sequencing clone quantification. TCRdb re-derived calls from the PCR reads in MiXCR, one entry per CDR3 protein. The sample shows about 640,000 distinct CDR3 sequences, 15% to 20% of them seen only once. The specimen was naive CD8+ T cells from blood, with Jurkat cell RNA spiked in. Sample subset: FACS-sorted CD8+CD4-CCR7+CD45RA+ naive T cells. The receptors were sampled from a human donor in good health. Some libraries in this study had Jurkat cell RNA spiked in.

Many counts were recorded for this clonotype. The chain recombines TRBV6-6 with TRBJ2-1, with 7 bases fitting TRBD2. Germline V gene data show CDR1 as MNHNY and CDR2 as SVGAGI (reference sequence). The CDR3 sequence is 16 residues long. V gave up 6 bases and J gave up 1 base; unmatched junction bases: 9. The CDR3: CASRIQAGTSYNEQFF. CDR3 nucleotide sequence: TGTGCCAGCAGAATTCAAGCGGGAACTTCCTACAATGAGCAGTTCTTC.

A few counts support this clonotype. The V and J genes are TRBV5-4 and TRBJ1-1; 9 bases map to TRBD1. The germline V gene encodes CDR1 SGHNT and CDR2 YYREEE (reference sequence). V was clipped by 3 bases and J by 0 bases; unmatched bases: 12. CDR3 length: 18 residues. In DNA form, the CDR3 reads TGTGCCAGCAGCTCAGAGGGACAGGGCGTGTTCATGAACACTGAAGCTTTCTTT. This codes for CASSSEGQGVFMNTEAFF. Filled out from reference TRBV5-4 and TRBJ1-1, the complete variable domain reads ETGVTQSPTHLIKTRGQQVTLRCSSQSGHNTVSWYQQALGQGPQFIFQYYREEENGRGNFPPRFSGLQFPNYSSELNVNALELDDSALYLCASSSEGQGVFMNTEAFFGQGTRLTVV.

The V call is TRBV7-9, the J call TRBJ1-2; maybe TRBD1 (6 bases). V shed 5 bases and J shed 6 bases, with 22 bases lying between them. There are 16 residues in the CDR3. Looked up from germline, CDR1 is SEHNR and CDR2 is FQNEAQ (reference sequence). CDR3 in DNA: TGTGCCAGCAGCCCCCCGTCGGGGGCGATTAGTGATGGCTACACCTTC. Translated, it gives CASSPPSGAISDGYTF.

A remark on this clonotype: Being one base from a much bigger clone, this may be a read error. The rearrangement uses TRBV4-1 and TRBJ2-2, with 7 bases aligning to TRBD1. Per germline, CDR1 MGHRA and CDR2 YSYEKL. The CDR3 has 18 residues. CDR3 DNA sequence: TGCGCCAGCAGCCAAGGTGGGTCCGGGACAGCGAACACCGGGGAGCTGCTTTTT. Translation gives CASSQGGSGTANTGELLF.

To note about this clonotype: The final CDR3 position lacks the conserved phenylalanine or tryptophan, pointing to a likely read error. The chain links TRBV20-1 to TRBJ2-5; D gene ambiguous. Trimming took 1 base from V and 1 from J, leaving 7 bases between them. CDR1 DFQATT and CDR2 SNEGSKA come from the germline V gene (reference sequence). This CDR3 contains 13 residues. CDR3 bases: TGCAGTGCTAGAGGACGCCTCCAAGAGACCCAGTACTCC. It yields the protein CSARGRLQETQYS.

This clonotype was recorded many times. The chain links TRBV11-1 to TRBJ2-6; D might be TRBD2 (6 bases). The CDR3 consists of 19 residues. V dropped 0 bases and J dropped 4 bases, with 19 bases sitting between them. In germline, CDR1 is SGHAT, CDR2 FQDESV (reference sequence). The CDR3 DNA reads TGTGCCAGCAGCTTAGCAGGGACTGCCGTGGTTCTGGGGGCCAACGTCCTGACTTTC. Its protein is CASSLAGTAVVLGANVLTF.

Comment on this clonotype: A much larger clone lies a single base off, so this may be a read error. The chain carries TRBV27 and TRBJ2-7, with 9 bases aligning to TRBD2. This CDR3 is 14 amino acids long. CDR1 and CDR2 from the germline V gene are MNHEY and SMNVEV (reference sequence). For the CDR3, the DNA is TGTGCCTGCAGTACCTTAGCGGGGGCCTACGAGCAGTACTTC. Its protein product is CACSTLAGAYEQYF.

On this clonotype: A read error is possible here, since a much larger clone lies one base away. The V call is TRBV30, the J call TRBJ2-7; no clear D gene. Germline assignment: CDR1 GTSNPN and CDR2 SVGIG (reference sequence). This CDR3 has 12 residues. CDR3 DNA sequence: TGTGCCTGGAGTACTATAGGTTACGAGCAGCACTTC. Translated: CAWSTIGYEQHF.

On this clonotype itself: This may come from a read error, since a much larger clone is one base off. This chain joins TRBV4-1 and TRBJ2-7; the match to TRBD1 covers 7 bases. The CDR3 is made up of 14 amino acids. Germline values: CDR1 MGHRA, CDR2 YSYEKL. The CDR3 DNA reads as TGCGCCAGCAGCCCGGGCAGGGGGTTGTACGAGCGGTACTTC. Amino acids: CASSPGRGLYERYF.

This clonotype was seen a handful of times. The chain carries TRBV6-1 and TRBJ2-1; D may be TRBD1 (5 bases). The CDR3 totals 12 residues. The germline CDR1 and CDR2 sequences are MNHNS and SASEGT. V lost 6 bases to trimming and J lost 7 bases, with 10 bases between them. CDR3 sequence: CASSSKGNEQFF. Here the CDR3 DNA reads TGTGCCAGCAGCAGCAAGGGGAATGAGCAGTTCTTC.

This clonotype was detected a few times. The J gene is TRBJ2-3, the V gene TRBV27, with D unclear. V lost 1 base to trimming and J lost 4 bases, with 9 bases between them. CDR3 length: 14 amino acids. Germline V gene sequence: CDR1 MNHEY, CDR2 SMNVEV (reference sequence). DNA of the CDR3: TGTGCCAGCAGTTTATTAGGGAAGCCAGATACGCAGTATTTT. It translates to CASSLLGKPDTQYF.

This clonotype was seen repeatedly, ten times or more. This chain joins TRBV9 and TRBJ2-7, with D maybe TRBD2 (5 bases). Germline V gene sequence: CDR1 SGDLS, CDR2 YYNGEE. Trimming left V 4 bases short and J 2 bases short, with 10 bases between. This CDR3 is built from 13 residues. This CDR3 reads CASSPGSAYEQYF. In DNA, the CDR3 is TGTGCCAGCAGCCCGGGGTCTGCCTACGAGCAGTACTTC.

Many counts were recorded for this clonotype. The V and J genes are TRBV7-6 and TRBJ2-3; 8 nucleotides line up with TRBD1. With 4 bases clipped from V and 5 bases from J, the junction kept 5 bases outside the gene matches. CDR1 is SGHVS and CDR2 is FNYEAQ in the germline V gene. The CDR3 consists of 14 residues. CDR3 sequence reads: CASSYGTGGDTQYF. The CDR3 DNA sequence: TGTGCCAGCAGCTACGGGACAGGAGGAGATACGCAGTATTTT.

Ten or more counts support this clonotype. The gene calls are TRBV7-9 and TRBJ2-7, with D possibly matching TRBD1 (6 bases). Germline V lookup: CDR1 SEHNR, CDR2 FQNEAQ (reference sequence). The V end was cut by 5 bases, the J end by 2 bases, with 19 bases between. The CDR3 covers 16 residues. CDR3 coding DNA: TGTGCCAGCAGCCCAGAGGGTTATCAGGGGACCTACGAGCAGTACTTC. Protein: CASSPEGYQGTYEQYF.

The CDR3 loop is CASSIGGTYRTQYF. The CDR3 bases are TGTGCCAGTAGTATAGGCGGGACCTATAGGACGCAGTATTTT. The chain couples TRBV19 to TRBJ2-3, with a tentative D call TRBD2 (6 bases). The V gene lost 1 base and the J gene lost 9 bases, with 14 bases spanning the gap. The germline V gene encodes CDR1 LNHDA and CDR2 SQIVND (reference sequence). The CDR3 is 14 amino acids.

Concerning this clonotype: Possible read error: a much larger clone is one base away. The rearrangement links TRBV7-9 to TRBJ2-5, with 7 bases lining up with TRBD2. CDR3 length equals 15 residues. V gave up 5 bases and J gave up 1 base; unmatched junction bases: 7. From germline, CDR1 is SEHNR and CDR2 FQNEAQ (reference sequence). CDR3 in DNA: TGTGCCAGCAGCGGATTCGGCGGGAGCCAAGAGACCCAGTACTTC. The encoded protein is CASSGFGGSQETQYF.

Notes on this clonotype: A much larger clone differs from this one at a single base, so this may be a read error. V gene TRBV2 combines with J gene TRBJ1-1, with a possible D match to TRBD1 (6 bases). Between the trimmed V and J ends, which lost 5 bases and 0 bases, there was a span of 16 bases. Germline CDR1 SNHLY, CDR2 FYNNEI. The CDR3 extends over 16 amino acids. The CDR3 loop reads CASSQEAGALNTEAFF. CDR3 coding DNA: TGTGCCAGCAGTCAGGAGGCGGGGGCGTTGAACACTGAAGCTTTCTTT.

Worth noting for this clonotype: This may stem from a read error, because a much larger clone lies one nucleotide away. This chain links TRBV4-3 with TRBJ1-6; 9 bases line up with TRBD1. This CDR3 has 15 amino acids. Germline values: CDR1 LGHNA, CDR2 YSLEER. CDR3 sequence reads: CAGSQVGQGRSPLHF. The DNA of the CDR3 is TGCGCCGGCAGCCAAGTGGGACAGGGTCGTTCACCCCTCCACTTT.

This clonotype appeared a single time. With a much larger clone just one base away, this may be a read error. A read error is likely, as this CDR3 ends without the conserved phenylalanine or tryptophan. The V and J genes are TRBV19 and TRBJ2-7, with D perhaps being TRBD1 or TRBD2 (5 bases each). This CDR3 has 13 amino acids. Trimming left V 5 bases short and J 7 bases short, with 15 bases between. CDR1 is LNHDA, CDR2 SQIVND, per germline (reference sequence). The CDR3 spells CASSPGTFWEQYL. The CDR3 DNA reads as TGTGCCAGTAGTCCAGGGACCTTTTGGGAGCAGTACCTC.

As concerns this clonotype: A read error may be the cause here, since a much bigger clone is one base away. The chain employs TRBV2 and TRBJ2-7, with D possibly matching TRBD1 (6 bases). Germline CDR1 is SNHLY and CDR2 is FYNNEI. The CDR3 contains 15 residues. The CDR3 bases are TGTGCCAGCAGTCCCGGGAAGGGACACTCCTACGAGCGGTACTTC. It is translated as CASSPGKGHSYERYF.

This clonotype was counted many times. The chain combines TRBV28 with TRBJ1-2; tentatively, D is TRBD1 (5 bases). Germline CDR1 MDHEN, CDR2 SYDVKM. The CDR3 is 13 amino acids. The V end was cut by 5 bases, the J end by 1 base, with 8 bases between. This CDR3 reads CASSQGRNYGYTF. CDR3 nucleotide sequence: TGTGCCAGCAGTCAGGGCCGTAACTATGGCTACACCTTC.

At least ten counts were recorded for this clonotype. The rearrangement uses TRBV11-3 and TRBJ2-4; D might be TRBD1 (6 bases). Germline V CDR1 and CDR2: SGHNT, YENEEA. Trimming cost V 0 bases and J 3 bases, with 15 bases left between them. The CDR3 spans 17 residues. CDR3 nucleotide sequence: TGTGCCAGCAGCTTAGATAGTCCAGGGGTAGGCAAAAACATTCAGTACTTC. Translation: CASSLDSPGVGKNIQYF. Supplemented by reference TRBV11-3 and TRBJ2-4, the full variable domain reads EAGVVQSPRYKIIEKKQPVAFWCNPISGHNTLYWYLQNLGQGPELLIRYENEEAVDDSQLPKDRFSAERLKGVDSTLKIQPAELGDSAVYLCASSLDSPGVGKNIQYFGAGTRLSVL.

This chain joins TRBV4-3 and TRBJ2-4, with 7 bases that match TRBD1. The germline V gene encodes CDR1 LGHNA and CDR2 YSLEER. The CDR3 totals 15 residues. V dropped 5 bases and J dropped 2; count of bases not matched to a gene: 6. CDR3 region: CASSSGQEPKNIQYF. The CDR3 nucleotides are TGCGCCAGCAGCTCAGGACAGGAGCCCAAAAACATTCAGTACTTC.